The present entry profiles one TCR beta chain with its context. Antigen: not known. CDR1 and CDR2 from the germline V gene are MGHRA and YSYEKL. This CDR3 is built from 16 residues. V trimming: 0 bases; J trimming: 3 bases; junction bases outside the gene matches: 4. TCRdb re-analysed the reads in MiXCR, keeping a single row per CDR3 protein. The sample carries approximately 990,000 distinct CDR3 sequences, roughly 30% recorded once. The entry originates in a study of T cell repertoires in cytomegalovirus infection. Study findings and constraints: Ex vivo, HLA-C-restricted CMV-specific TCR beta clonotypes prevailed over the rest of the response.

The chain joins TRBV4-1 to TRBJ2-2, with 7 bases lining up with TRBD1. The sequence came from a human donor in good health (CMV status not recorded). Some clones in this sample may be carry-over from other donors' samples. Sequencing used cultured CD8+ T cells from PBMCs, obtained from culture after CMV antigen stimulation. The CDR3 region is CASSQDGTDDTGELFF. The CDR3, as DNA: TGCGCCAGCAGCCAAGACGGGACAGACGACACCGGGGAGCTGTTTTTT.